A selection of T cell receptor beta chains follows, all from one sample in a study of shared clonotypes between healthy human individuals. Sequencing used immunoSEQ multiplex PCR; TCRdb keeps in-frame clones, though not all of them. The sample holds about 2.2 million clones, just over 90% seen once. Sample: naive CD8+ T cells from PBMCs. The receptors were gathered from a man between 18 and 35 years old in good health. Some clones in this sample may be carry-over from other donors' samples. CDR3s include the opening cysteine and the closing phenylalanine or tryptophan. Each record gives: J gene, D gene, clone size, V gene, CDR3 DNA, CDR3 protein. D genes are given only for firm matches. Clone size is not always given. Where it is, it says once, few, many or a class for expanded clones.

TRBJ2-1	TRBD2	-	TRBV4-3	TGCGCCAGCAGCCAAACTAGCGGGAGAACGAATGAGCAGTTCTTC	CASSQTSGRTNEQFF
TRBJ2-5	-	-	TRBV27	TGTGCCAGCAGTATTGGACGGGCCAGCGGTGAGCAGTACTTC	CASSIGRASGEQYF
TRBJ1-3	-	-	TRBV10-3	TGTGCCATCAGTTATGGTGAAGGAAACACCATATATTTT	CAISYGEGNTIYF
TRBJ2-7	-	-	TRBV6-5	TGTGCCAGCAGTTACGCCCGGATGTACGAGCAGTACTTC	CASSYARMYEQYF
TRBJ2-7	-	-	TRBV7-9	TGTGCCAGCAGCTTAGTGGGCGGCGGTTCCTACGAGCAGTACTTC	CASSLVGGGSYEQYF
TRBJ2-7	-	-	TRBV9	TGTGCCAGCAGCGTAGACGGGAAACAACTTTACGAGCAGTACTTC	CASSVDGKQLYEQYF
TRBJ1-1	-	few	TRBV6-6	TGTGCCAGCAGTTACACCATGAACACTGAAGCTTTCTTT	CASSYTMNTEAFF
TRBJ2-2	-	-	TRBV27	TGTGCCAGCAGTCGACGATCTCCCTGGGAGCTGTTTTTT	CASSRRSPWELFF
TRBJ2-7	-	-	TRBV4-1	TGCGCCAGCAGCCAAGATACAGAACTGGGCGGCTACGAGCAGTACTTC	CASSQDTELGGYEQYF
TRBJ2-7	-	-	TRBV6-7	TGTGCCAGCAGTTACGAGGGACACAACGAGCAGTACTTC	CASSYEGHNEQYF
TRBJ2-1	TRBD2	-	TRBV5-6	TGTGCCAGCAGCTCCGGGGGGTCCTACAATGAGCAGTTCTTC	CASSSGGSYNEQFF
TRBJ2-1	TRBD2	-	TRBV6-4	TGTGCCAACAGGACTAGTCCTTCCAGTGAGCAGTTCTTC	CANRTSPSSEQFF
TRBJ1-5	TRBD1	-	TRBV2	TGTGCCAGCAGACAGGGGGCGGTTATAAGCAATCAGCCCCAGCATTTT	CASRQGAVISNQPQHF